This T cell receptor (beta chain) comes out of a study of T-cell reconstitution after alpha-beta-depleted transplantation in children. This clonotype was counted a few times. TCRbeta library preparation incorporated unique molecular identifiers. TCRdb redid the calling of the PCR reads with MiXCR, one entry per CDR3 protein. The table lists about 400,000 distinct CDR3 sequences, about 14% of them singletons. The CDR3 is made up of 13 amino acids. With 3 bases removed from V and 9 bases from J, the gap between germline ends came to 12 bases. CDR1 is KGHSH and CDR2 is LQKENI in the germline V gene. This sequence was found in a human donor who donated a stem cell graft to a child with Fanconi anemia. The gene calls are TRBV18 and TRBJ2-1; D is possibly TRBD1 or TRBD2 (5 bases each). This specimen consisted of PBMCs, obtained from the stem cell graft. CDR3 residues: CASSPLGESEQFF. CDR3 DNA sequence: TGTGCCAGCTCACCCCTAGGGGAGAGTGAGCAGTTCTTC.